These 11 T cell receptor beta chains originate from one sample sequenced in a study of control samples from healthy donors and cancer patients. Clones were sequenced by immunoSEQ multiplex PCR, and TCRdb holds only the in-frame ones, with some missing. The sample records 250,000 to 300,000 clones, around 79% being singletons. Sequenced input: PBMCs. Receptor source: a woman in her fifties or sixties with lung cancer.

The rearrangement uses TRBV30 and TRBJ1-5; TRBD1 matches 10 bases. The CDR3 length is 15 residues. Germline V CDR1 and CDR2: GTSNPN, SVGIG (reference sequence). V was clipped by 2 bases and J by 4 bases; unmatched bases: 5. DNA for the CDR3: TGTGCCTGGAGTAGGGGACAGGGGAATAATCAGCCCCAGCATTTT. Protein: CAWSRGQGNNQPQHF.

The CDR3 DNA reads as TGTGCCAGCAGGGGGGGTACAGGGGCGGGAGACGAAAAACTGTTTTTT. It translates to CASRGGTGAGDEKLFF. The gene calls are TRBV2 and TRBJ1-4, with 7 bases lining up with TRBD1. CDR1 and CDR2 (germline): SNHLY, FYNNEI. V gave up 6 bases and J gave up 8 bases; unmatched junction bases: 15. The CDR3 has 16 amino acids.

This rearrangement joins TRBV2 to TRBJ2-7; 11 bases are shared with TRBD1. V trimming: 7 bases; J trimming: 6 bases; junction bases outside the gene matches: 11. The germline gives CDR1 SNHLY, CDR2 FYNNEI. This CDR3 region has 15 residues. In nucleotides, the CDR3 is TGTGCCAGCACCGAAGGGGGGACAGGGGGGCGCGAGCAGTACTTC. It specifies CASTEGGTGGREQYF.

This clone has more than one count but fewer than ten. The gene calls are TRBV7-2 and TRBJ2-7, with D perhaps matching TRBD1 or TRBD2 (6 bases each). Trimming took 5 bases from V and 3 from J, leaving 11 bases between them. The germline gives CDR1 SGHTA, CDR2 FQGNSA. The CDR3 totals 13 residues. The CDR3 region has the DNA TGTGCCAGCAGCGAACAGGGAGGCTACGAGCAGTACTTC. It is translated as CASSEQGGYEQYF.

This CDR3 is CASSLETGNEKLFF. Written as DNA, the CDR3 is TGTGCCAGCAGCTTAGAGACAGGGAATGAAAAACTGTTTTTT. The chain is built from TRBV7-9 and TRBJ1-4, with TRBD1 identical over 7 bases. J gave up 5 bases and V 1 base, and 1 base lay outside the gene matches. CDR1 SEHNR and CDR2 FQNEAQ come from the germline V gene (reference sequence). The CDR3 covers 14 residues. Together with reference TRBV7-9 and TRBJ1-4, the CDR3 gives the full variable domain: DTGVSQNPRHKITKRGQNVTFRCDPISEHNRLYWYRQTLGQGPEFLTYFQNEAQLEKSRLLSDRFSAERPKGSFSTLEIQRTEQGDSAMYLCASSLETGNEKLFFGSGTQLSVL.

The genes are TRBV11-2 and TRBJ1-2, with 9 bases matching TRBD1. The CDR3 is 17 amino acids. Germline V lookup: CDR1 SGHAT, CDR2 FQNNGV. V was clipped by 3 bases and J by 2 bases; unmatched bases: 10. Here the CDR3 reads CASSFRGTGGSNYGYTF. The CDR3 DNA reads as TGTGCCAGCAGCTTCCGGGGTACAGGGGGCTCGAACTATGGCTACACCTTC.

Comments on this clone: This same CDR3 is encoded by further DNA sequences in the sample. V and J are TRBV12-3 or TRBV12-4 and TRBJ2-2; D uncertain. V dropped 5 bases and J dropped 4 bases, with 5 bases sitting between them. The CDR3 runs 12 residues. The CDR3 spells CASSLVTGELFF. The DNA of the CDR3 is TGTGCCAGCAGTCTAGTCACCGGGGAGCTGTTTTTT.

To note about this clone: The same CDR3 also results from other DNA sequences found in this sample. The chain carries TRBV3-1 (or the pseudogene TRBV3-2) and TRBJ1-2; D gene uncertain. The V end lost 8 bases, the J end lost 3 bases, and 13 bases lay between the germline ends. The CDR3 has 13 residues. Per the germline V gene, CDR1 is LGHDT and CDR2 is YNNKEL (reference sequence). The DNA for the CDR3 is TGTGCCAGCTCCCCGACCAAGGACTATGGCTACACCTTC. Translation gives CASSPTKDYGYTF.

The chain joins TRBV24-1 to TRBJ1-2; D is ambiguous. The germline V and J ends were trimmed by 0 bases and 7 bases, with 8 bases remaining between them. Germline CDR1 KGHDR, CDR2 SFDVKD. The CDR3 covers 13 residues. The DNA of the CDR3 is TGTGCCACCAGTGATTTGAGGAGAAGTGGCTACACCTTC. Its translation is CATSDLRRSGYTF.

This clone came up a few times. This chain links TRBV5-4 with TRBJ1-1; D not resolved. The germline V gene has CDR1 SGHNT and CDR2 YYREEE (reference sequence). Deletions cut 0 bases from V and 0 bases from J, with 12 bases between. The CDR3 runs to 16 residues. DNA for the CDR3: TGTGCCAGCAGCTTGGAAAAGGGTGTCCTGAACACTGAAGCTTTCTTT. It is translated as CASSLEKGVLNTEAFF.

CDR3: CASSVDVRDYYNEQFF. For the CDR3, the DNA is TGTGCCAGCAGCGTAGACGTTCGGGACTATTACAATGAGCAGTTCTTC. The chain is built from TRBV9 and TRBJ2-1; the match to TRBD2 covers 7 bases. Germline CDR1 SGDLS, CDR2 YYNGEE. The CDR3 has 16 amino acids. J was trimmed by 4 bases and V by 0 bases; bases with no gene match: 7. The variable domain in full, completed from reference TRBV9 and TRBJ2-1, reads DSGVTQTPKHLITATGQRVTLRCSPRSGDLSVYWYQQSLDQGLQFLIQYYNGEERAKGNILERFSAQQFPDLHSELNLSSLELGDSALYFCASSVDVRDYYNEQFFGPGTRLTVL.